This T cell receptor (beta chain) is drawn from a study of CD8 T cells in Susac syndrome. Reverse transcription of roughly 0.45 to 1 ug RNA used random hexamers. Coverage of TCR beta CDR3 amplification by immunoSEQ multiplex PCR extended to 54 Vbeta and 13 Jbeta. TCRdb processed the immunoSEQ multiplex PCR reads anew with MiXCR; each CDR3 protein has one entry. The sample yields about 150,000 distinct CDR3 sequences, approximately 94% seen once. TEMRA cells were FACS-enriched and CD8+ and CD4+ T cells negatively isolated. Trimming pared 7 bases from V and 3 bases from J, leaving 19 bases between. The V gene's germline CDR1 is MNHEY and CDR2 SMNVEV (reference sequence). The CDR3 is 15 amino acids.

The TCR sequence derives from a human donor with multiple sclerosis. The genes are TRBV27 and TRBJ2-7; perhaps TRBD2 as D (5 bases). Sequencing used CD8+ T cells from PBMCs. The CDR3 here is CASTHKLRGNYEQYF. The CDR3 nucleotides are TGTGCCAGCACTCACAAGTTACGGGGAAACTACGAGCAGTACTTC.